This TCR beta chain stems from a study of CXCR3-negative and CXCR3-positive naive CD8 T cells. With respect to this clonotype: The antigen is unknown.

TRB cDNA libraries were made by UMI-labeled 5' RACE. TCRdb reanalyzed the 5' RACE reads and collapses them to one entry per CDR3 protein, without DNA. This listing includes 30,000 to 40,000 distinct CDR3 sequences. CDR3 length equals 12 residues. CDR1 is SGHRS, CDR2 YFSETQ, per germline. General study findings and limits: Researchers report CXCR3 expression partially decreased after cryopreservation, with fresh PBMCs used in most assays.

The specimen sequenced was memory CD8+ T cells from blood. The clonotype was recovered from a human donor in good health. Some clones in this sample may be carry-over from other donors' samples. This chain joins TRBV5-1 and TRBJ2-1; the TCRdb D gene call, TRBD2, has no DNA to confirm it. This CDR3 reads CASSLYWREPFF.